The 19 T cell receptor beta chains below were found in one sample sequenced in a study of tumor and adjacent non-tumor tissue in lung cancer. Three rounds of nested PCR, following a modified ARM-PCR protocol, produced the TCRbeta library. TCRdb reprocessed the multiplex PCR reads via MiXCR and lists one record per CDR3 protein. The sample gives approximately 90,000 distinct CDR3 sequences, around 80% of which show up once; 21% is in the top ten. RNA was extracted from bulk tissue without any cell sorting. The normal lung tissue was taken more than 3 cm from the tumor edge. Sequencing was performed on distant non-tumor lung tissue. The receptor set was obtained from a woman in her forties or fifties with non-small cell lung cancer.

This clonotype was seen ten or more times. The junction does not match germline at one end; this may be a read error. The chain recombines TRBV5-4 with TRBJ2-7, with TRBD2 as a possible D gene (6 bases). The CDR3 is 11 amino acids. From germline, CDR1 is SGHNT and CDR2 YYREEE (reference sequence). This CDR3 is CASSEAGLPSF. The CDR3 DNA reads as TGTGCCAGCAGCGAAGCGGGTCTTCCCTCTTTC.

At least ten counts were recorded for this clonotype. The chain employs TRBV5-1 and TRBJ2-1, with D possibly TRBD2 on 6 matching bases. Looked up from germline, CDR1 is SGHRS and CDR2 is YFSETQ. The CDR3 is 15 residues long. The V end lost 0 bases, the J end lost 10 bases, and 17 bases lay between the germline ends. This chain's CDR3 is CASSLDGTPRGEQFF. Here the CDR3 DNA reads TGCGCCAGCAGCTTGGACGGGACTCCACGCGGGGAGCAGTTCTTC.

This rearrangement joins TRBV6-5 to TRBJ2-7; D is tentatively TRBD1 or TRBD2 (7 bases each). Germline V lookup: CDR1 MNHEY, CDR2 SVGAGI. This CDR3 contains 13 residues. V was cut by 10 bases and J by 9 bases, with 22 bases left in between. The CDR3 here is CANRLARDSGQYF. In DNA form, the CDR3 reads TGTGCCAACAGACTAGCCAGGGACAGTGGGCAGTACTTC.

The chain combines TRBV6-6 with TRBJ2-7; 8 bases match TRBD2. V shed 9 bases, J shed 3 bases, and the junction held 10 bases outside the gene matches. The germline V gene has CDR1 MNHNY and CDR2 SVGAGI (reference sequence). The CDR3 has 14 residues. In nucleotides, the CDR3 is TGTGCCAGTACCATCGGGACTAGTTTCTACGAGCAGTACTTC. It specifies CASTIGTSFYEQYF.

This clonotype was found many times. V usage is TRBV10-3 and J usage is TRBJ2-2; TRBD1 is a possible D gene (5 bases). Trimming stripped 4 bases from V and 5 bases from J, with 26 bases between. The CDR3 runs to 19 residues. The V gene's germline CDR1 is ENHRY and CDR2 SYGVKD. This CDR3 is CAISAPVETVKVWTGELFF. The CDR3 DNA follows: TGTGCCATCAGTGCCCCGGTGGAGACAGTTAAAGTATGGACCGGGGAGCTGTTTTTT.

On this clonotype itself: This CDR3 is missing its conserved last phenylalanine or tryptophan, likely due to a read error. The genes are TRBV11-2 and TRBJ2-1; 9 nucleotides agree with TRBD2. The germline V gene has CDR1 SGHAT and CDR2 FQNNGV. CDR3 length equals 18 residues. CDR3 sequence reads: CVSSLGTSSGGGINEQFL. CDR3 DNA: TGTGTCAGCAGCTTAGGGACTAGCTCTGGTGGTGGAATCAATGAGCAGTTCCTC.

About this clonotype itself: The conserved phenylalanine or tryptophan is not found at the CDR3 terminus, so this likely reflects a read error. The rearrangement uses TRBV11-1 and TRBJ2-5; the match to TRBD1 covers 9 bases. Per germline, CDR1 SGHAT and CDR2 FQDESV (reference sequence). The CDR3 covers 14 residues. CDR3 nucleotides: TGTACCAGCAGCCCGGGACAGGGCGTAGGGACCCAGTACATC. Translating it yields CTSSPGQGVGTQYI.

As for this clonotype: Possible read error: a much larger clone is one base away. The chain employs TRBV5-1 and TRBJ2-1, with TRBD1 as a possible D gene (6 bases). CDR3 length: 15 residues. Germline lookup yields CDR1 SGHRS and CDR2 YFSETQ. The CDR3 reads CASSAGQISYNERFF. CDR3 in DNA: TGCGCCAGCAGCGCCGGACAGATATCCTACAATGAGCGGTTCTTC.

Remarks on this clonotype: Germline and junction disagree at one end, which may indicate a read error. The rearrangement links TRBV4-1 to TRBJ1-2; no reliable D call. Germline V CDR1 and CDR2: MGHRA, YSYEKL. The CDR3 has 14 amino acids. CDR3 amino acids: CASSQEIGVSGHTF. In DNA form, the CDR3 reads TGCGCCAGCAGCCAAGAAATCGGCGTCAGTGGCCACACCTTC.

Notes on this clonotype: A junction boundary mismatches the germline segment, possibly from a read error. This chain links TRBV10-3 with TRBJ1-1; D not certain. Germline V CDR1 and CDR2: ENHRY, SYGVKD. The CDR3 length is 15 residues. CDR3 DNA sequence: TGTGCCATCAGTGAGTCGACATGGTTTGGAGCTGAAGTTTTCTTT. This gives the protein CAISESTWFGAEVFF.

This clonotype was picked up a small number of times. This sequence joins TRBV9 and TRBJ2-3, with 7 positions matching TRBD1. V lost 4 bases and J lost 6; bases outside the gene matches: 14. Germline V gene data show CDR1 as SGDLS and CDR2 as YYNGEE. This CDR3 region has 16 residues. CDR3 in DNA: TGTGCCAGCAGCCTGGGGACAGTAGAGCTGTCGGATACGCAGTATTTT. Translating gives CASSLGTVELSDTQYF. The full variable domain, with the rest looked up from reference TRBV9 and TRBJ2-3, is DSGVTQTPKHLITATGQRVTLRCSPRSGDLSVYWYQQSLDQGLQFLIQYYNGEERAKGNILERFSAQQFPDLHSELNLSSLELGDSALYFCASSLGTVELSDTQYFGPGTRLTVL.

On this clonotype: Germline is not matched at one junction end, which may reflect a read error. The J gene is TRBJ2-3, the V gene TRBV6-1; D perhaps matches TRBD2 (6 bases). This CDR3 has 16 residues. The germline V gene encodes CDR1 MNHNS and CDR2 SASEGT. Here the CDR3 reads CASSPQGGEGRDTRYF. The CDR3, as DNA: TGTGCCAGCAGTCCTCAAGGAGGGGAAGGTAGAGATACGCGGTATTTT.

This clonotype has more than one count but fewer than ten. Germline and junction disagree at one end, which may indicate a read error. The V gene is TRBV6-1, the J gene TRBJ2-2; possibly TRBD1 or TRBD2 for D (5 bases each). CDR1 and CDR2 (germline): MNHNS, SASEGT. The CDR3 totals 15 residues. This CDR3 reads CASSDQDTHTGELSF. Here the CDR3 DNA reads TGCGCCAGCAGTGATCAGGACACCCACACCGGGGAGCTGTCTTTT.

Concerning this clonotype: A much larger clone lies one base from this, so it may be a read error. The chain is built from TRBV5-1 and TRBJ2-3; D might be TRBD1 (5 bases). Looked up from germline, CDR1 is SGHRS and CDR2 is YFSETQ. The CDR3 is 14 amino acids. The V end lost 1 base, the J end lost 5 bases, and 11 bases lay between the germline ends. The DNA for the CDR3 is TGCGCCAGCAGCTTGACCAGGGTGAAAGATACGCAGTATTTT. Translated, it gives CASSLTRVKDTQYF.

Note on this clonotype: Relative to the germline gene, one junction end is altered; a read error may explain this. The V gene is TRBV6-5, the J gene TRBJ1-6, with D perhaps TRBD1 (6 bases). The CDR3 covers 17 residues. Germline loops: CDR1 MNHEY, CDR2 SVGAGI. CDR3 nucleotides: TGTGCCAGCAGCCCCGAACAGGGTCTCGGGTCGAATTCACCCCCCCACTTT. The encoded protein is CASSPEQGLGSNSPPHF.

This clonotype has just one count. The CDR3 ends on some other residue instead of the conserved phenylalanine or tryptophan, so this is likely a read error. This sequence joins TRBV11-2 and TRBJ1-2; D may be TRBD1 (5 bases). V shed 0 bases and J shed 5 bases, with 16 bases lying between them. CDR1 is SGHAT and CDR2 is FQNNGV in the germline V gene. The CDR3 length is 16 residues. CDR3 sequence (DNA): TGTGCCAGCAGCTTAGAAATATGGGGCCGAGGATATGGCTACACCTCC. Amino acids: CASSLEIWGRGYGYTS.

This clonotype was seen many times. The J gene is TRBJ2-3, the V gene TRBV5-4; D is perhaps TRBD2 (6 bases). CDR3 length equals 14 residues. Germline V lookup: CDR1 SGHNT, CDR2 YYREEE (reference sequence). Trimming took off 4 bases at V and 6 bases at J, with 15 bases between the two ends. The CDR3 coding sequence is TGTGCCAGCAGCCCCGGGGGAGCTCTCGATACGCAGTATTTT. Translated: CASSPGGALDTQYF.

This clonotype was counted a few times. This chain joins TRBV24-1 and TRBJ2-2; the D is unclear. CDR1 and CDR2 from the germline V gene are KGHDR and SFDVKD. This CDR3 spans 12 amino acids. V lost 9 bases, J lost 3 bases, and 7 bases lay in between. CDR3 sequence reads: CATWADTGELFF. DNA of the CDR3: TGTGCCACCTGGGCGGACACCGGGGAGCTGTTTTTT.

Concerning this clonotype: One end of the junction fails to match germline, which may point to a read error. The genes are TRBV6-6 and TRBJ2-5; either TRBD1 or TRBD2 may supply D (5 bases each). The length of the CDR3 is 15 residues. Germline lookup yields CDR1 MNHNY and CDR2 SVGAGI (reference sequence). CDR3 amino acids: CASSPPDTVGETQNF. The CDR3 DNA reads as TGTGCCAGCAGTCCCCCGGACACAGTTGGGGAGACCCAGAACTTC.